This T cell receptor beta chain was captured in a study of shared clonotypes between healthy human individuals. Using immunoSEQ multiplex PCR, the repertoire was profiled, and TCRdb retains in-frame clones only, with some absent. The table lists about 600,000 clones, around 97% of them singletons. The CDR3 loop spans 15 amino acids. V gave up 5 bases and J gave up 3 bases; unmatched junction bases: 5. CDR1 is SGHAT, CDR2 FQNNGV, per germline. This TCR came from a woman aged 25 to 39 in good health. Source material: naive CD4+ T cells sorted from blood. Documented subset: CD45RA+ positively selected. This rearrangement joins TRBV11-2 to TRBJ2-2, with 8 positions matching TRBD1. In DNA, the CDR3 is TGTGCCAGCAGCCTGGACAGGGTAGACACCGGGGAGCTGTTTTTT. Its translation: CASSLDRVDTGELFF.